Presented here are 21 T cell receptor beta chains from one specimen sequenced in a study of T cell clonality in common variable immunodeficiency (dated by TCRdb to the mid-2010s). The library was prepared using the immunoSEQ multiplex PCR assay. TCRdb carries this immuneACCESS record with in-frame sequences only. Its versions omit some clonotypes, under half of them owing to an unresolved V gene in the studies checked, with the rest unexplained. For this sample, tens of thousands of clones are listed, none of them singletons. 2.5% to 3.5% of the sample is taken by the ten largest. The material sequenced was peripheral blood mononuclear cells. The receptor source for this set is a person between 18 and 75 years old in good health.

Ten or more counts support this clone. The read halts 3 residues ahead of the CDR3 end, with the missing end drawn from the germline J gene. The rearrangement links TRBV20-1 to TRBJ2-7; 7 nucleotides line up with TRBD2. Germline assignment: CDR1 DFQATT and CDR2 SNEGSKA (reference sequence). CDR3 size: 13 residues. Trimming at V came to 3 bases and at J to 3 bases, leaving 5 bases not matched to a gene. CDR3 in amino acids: CSASSGLDYEQYF. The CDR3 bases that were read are TGCAGTGCTAGTTCCGGACTAGACTACGAG.

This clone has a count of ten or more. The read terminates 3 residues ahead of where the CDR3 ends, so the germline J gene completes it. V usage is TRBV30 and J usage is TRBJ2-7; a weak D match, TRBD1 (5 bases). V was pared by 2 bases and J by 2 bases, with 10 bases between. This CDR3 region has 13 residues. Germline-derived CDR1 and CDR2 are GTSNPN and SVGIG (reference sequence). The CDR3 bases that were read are TGTGCCTGGAGTTTGACAGCTACCTACGAG. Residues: CAWSLTATYE. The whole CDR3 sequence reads CAWSLTATYEQYF.

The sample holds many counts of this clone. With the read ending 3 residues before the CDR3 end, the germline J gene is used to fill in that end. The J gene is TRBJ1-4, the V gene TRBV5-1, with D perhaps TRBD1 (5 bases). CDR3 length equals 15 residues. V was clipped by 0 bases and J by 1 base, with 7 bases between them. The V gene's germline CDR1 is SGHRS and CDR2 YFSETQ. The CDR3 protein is CASSLAGGTNEKLFF. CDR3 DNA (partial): TGCGCCAGCAGCTTGGCCGGGGGAACTAATGAAAAA.

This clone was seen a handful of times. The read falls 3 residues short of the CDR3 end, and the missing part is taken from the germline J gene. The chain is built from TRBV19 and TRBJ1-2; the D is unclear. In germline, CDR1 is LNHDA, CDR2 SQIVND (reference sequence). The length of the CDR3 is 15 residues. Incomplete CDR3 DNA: TGTGCCAGTAGTATAGTGAGCGGGAATCTCTACGAC. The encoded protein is CASSIVSGNLYD. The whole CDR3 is CASSIVSGNLYDYTF.

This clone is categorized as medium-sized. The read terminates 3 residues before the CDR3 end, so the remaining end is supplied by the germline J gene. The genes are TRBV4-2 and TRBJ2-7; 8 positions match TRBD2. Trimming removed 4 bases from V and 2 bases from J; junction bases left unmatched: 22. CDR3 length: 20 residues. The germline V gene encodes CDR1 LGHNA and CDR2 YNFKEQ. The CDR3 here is CASSPIPKHGGDYHAYEQYF. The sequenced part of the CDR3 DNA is TGTGCCAGCAGCCCCATACCAAAACACGGGGGGGACTACCATGCCTACGAG.

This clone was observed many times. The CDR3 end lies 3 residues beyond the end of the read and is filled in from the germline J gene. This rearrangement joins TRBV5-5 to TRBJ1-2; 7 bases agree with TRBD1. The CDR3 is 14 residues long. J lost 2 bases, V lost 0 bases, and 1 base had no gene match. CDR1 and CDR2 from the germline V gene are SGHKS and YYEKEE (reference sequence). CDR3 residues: CASSLARGNYGYTF. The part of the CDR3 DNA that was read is TGTGCCAGCAGCTTGGCCAGGGGGAACTATGGC.

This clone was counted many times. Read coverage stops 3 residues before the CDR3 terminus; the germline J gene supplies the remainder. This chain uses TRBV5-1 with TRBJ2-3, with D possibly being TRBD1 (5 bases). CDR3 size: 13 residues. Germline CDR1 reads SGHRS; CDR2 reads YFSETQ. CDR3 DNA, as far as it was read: TGCGCCAGCAGCTCACAGGTAAAAGAGACG. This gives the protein CASSSQVKET. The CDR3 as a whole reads CASSSQVKETQYF.

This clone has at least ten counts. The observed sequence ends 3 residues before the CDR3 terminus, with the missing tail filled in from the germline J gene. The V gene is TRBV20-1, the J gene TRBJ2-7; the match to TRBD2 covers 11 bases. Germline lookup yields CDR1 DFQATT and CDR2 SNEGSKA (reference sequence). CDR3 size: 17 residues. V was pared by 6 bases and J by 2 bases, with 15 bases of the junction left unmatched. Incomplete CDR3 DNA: TGCAGTGCCCAAACCGGGACTAGCGGAGCGAAAACCTACGAG. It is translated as CSAQTGTSGAKTYE. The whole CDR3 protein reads CSAQTGTSGAKTYEQYF.

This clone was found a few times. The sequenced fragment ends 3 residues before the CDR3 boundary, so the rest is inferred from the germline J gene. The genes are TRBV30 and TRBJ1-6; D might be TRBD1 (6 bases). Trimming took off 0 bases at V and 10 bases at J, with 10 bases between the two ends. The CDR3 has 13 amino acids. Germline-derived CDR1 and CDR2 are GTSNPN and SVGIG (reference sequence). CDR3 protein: CAWSVAGESPLHF. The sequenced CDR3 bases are TGTGCCTGGAGTGTAGCAGGGGAATCACCC.

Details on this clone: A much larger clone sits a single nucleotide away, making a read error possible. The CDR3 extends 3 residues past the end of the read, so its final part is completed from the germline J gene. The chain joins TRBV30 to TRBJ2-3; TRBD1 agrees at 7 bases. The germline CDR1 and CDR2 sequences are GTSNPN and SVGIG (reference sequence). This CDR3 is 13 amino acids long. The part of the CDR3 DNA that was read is TGTGCCTTTTCAGGGGGTTCCAATCAGCCG. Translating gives CAFSGGSNQP. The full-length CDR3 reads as CAFSGGSNQPQYF.

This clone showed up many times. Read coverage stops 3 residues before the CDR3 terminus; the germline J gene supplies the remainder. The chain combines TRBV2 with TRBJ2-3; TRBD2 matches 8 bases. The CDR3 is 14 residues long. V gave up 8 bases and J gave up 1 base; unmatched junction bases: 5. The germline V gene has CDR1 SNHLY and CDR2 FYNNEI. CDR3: CASGLAGRTDTQYF. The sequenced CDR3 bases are TGTGCCAGCGGACTAGCTGGACGCACAGATACG.

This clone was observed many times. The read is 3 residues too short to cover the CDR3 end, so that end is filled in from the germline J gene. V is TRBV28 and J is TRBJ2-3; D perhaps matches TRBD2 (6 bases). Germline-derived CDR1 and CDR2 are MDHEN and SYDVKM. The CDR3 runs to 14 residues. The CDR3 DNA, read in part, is TGTGCCAGCAGGGGTATGGGGGGAATTGAGACG. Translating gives CASRGMGGIET. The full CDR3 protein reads CASRGMGGIETQYF.

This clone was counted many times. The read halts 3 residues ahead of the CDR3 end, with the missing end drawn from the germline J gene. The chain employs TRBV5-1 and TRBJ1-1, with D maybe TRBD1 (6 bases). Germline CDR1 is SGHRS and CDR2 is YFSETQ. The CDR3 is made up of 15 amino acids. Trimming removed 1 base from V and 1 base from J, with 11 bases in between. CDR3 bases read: TGCGCCAGCAGCTTGAACAGGGCAACGAACACTGAA. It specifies CASSLNRATNTE. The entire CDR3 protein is CASSLNRATNTEAFF.

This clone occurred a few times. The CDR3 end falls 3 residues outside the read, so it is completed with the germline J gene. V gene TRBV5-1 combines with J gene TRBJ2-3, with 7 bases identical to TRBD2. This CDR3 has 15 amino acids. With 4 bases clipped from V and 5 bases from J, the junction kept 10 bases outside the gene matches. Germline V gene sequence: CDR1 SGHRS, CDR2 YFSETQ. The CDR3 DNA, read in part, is TGCGCCAGCAGCCCGGAACTCATAGCGGGAGATACG. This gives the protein CASSPELIAGDT. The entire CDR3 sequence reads CASSPELIAGDTQYF.

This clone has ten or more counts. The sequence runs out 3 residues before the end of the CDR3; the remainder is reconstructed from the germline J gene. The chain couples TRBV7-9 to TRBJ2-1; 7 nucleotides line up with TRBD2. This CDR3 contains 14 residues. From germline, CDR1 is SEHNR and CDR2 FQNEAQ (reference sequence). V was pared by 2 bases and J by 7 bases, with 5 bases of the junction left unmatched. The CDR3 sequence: CASSLIGLGNEQFF. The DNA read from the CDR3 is TGTGCCAGCAGCTTAATCGGACTAGGGAATGAG.

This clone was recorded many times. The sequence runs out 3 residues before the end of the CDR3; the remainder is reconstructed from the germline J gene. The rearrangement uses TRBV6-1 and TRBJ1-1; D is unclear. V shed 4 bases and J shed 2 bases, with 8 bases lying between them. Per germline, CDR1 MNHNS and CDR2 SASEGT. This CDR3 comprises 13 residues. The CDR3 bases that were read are TGTGCCAGCAGTGTACAGTTAAACACTGAA. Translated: CASSVQLNTE. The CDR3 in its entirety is CASSVQLNTEAFF.

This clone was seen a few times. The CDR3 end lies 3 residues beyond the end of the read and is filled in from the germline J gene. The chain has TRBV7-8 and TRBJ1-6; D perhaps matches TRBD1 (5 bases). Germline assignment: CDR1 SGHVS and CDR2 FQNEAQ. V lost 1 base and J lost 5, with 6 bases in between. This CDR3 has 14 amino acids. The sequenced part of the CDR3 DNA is TGTGCCAGCAGCTTAGGACAGCATAATTCACCC. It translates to CASSLGQHNSP. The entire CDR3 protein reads CASSLGQHNSPLHF.

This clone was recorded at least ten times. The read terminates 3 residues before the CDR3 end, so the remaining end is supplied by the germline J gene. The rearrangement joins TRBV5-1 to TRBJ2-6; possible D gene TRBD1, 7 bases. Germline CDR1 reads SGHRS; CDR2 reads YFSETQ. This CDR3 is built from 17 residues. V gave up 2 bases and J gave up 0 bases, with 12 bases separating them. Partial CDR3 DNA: TGCGCCAGCAGCTTAAATCAGGGGGGCTCTGGGGCCAACGTC. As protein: CASSLNQGGSGANV. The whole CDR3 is CASSLNQGGSGANVLTF.

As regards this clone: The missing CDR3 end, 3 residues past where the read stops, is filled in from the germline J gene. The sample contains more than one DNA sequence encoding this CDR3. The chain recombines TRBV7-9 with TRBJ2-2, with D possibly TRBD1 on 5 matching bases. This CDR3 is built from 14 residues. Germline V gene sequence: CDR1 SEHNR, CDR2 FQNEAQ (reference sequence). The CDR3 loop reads CASSLGQGNEKLFF. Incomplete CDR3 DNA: TGTGCCAGCAGCTTAGGGCAGGGTAATGAAAAG.

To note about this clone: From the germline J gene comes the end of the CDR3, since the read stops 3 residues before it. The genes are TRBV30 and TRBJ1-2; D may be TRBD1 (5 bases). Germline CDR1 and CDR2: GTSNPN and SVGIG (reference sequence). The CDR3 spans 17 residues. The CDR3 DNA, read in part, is TGTGCCTGGAGTGTACTTGCGGGACTAGCGGATTACAATGAC. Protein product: CAWSVLAGLADYND. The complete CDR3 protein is CAWSVLAGLADYNDYTF. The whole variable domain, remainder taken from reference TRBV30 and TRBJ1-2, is SQTIHQWPATLVQPVGSPLSLECTVEGTSNPNLYWYRQAAGRGLQLLFYSVGIGQISSEVPQNLSASRPQDRQFILSSKKLLLSDSGFYLCAWSVLAGLADYNDYTFGSGTRLTVV.

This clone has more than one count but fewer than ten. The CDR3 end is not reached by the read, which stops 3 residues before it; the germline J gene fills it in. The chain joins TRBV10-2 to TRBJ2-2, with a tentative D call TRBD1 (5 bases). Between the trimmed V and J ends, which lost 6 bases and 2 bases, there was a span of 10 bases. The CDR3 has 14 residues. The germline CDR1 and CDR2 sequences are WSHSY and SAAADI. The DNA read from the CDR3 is TGCGCCAGCAGGTCCCAGGGAAACACCGGGGAG. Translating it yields CASRSQGNTGE. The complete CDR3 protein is CASRSQGNTGELFF.